Below are 12 T cell receptor beta chains sequenced from a single sample in a study of blood T cell repertoires in COVID-19. The protocol was immunoSEQ multiplex PCR, while the TCRdb copy is restricted to in-frame clones and leaves out a portion. The repertoire has about 230,000 clones, roughly four fifths of them found once; the top ten carry approximately 4.8%. The sequenced material came from peripheral blood. All receptors come from a man aged 45-60 years with active or convalescent COVID-19.

This clone was seen once. The chain employs TRBV5-8 and TRBJ1-5; D possibly corresponds to TRBD1 (5 bases). Trimming left V 2 bases short and J 7 bases short, with 13 bases between. The CDR3 has 14 amino acids. Germline V gene sequence: CDR1 SGHTS, CDR2 YDEGEE. In DNA form, the CDR3 reads TGTGCCAGCAGCTTCCGTGCAGGGTTGCAGCCCCAGCATTTT. Its protein is CASSFRAGLQPQHF.

The rearrangement links TRBV11-3 to TRBJ2-3; TRBD2 aligns across 12 bases. V gave up 4 bases and J gave up 1 base; unmatched junction bases: 3. The germline CDR1 and CDR2 sequences are SGHNT and YENEEA. The CDR3 consists of 16 residues. CDR3 coding DNA: TGTGCCAGCAGCTCCCGGACTAGCGGGGGCACAGATACGCAGTATTTT. Translation gives CASSSRTSGGTDTQYF.

This rearrangement joins TRBV2 to TRBJ1-4; D might be TRBD1 (6 bases). V was pared by 6 bases and J by 5 bases, with 16 bases between. The CDR3 loop spans 15 amino acids. Germline V CDR1 and CDR2: SNHLY, FYNNEI. The CDR3 here is CASRSWTDANEKLFF. The CDR3 coding sequence is TGTGCCAGCAGGAGTTGGACAGACGCAAATGAAAAACTGTTTTTT.

This chain's CDR3 is CASSGTSGGANEQYF. CDR3 DNA: TGTGCCAGCAGTGGGACTAGCGGGGGGGCGAACGAGCAGTACTTC. The chain links TRBV2 to TRBJ2-7; TRBD2 matches at 15 bases. The V gene's germline CDR1 is SNHLY and CDR2 FYNNEI. The CDR3 extends over 15 amino acids. The junction had 3 bases not matched to a gene; V was cut back by 4 bases and J by 5 bases.

The chain couples TRBV2 to TRBJ2-3, with 15 bases lining up with TRBD2. V was pared by 7 bases and J by 9 bases, with 5 bases of the junction left unmatched. CDR1 is SNHLY and CDR2 is FYNNEI in the germline V gene. The CDR3 runs to 14 residues. DNA of the CDR3: TGTGCCAGCACACCCGGGACTAGCGGGGGGACGCAGTATTTT. Protein product: CASTPGTSGGTQYF.

V usage is TRBV6-1 and J usage is TRBJ2-5; D is unresolved. This CDR3 is 15 amino acids long. With 0 bases removed from V and 1 base from J, the gap between germline ends came to 9 bases. Germline V gene sequence: CDR1 MNHNS, CDR2 SASEGT. CDR3 sequence (DNA): TGTGCCAGCAGTGAAGCCAGGCTAACCCAAGAGACCCAGTACTTC. It is translated as CASSEARLTQETQYF.

The chain links TRBV12-3 or TRBV12-4 to TRBJ1-1; D perhaps matches TRBD1 (5 bases). This CDR3 spans 13 amino acids. Trimming stripped 5 bases from V and 10 bases from J, with 17 bases between. The CDR3 here is CASSLGGERTAFF. In nucleotides, the CDR3 is TGTGCCAGCAGTCTCGGGGGAGAGCGAACAGCTTTCTTT.

This chain connects TRBV9 to TRBJ1-1; D may be TRBD1 (5 bases). The CDR3 totals 14 residues. CDR1 SGDLS and CDR2 YYNGEE come from the germline V gene. The ends were cut back, 4 bases at V and 1 base at J, with 11 bases in the middle. Here the CDR3 DNA reads TGTGCCAGCAGCCAAGGGGTTGGGAACACTGAAGCTTTCTTT. Amino acids: CASSQGVGNTEAFF.

This clone showed up just once. The chain is built from TRBV11-2 and TRBJ1-1, with D unclear. CDR1 and CDR2 from the germline V gene are SGHAT and FQNNGV. This CDR3 is 13 amino acids long. Trimming stripped 0 bases from V and 8 bases from J, with 10 bases between. The CDR3 coding sequence is TGTGCCAGCAGCTTAGATACTCGAGGGGAAGCTTTCTTT. Translating it yields CASSLDTRGEAFF.

J is TRBJ2-2 and V is TRBV19; TRBD1 is a possible D gene (6 bases). This CDR3 has 15 residues. V lost 2 bases to trimming and J lost 6 bases, with 13 bases between them. The germline V gene has CDR1 LNHDA and CDR2 SQIVND (reference sequence). The DNA for the CDR3 is TGTGCCAGTAGTATAAGGGGGAAAAGGGCCGGGGAGCTGTTTTTT. This codes for CASSIRGKRAGELFF.

The rearrangement joins TRBV6-5 to TRBJ2-3; possibly TRBD2 for D (6 bases). The V end lost 8 bases, the J end lost 2 bases, and 14 bases lay between the germline ends. Germline V gene data show CDR1 as MNHEY and CDR2 as SVGAGI. The CDR3 covers 14 residues. The CDR3 DNA reads TGTGCCAGCCAGGTTGGGGGGATCACAGATACGCAGTATTTT. It yields the protein CASQVGGITDTQYF.

This rearrangement joins TRBV18 to TRBJ1-3, with D possibly matching TRBD1 (5 bases). The V gene lost 6 bases and the J gene lost 2 bases, with 11 bases spanning the gap. The CDR3 totals 14 residues. Germline CDR1 KGHSH, CDR2 LQKENI. The CDR3 spells CASSPQGPGNTIYF. CDR3 sequence (DNA): TGTGCCAGCTCCCCGCAGGGCCCTGGAAACACCATATATTTT.